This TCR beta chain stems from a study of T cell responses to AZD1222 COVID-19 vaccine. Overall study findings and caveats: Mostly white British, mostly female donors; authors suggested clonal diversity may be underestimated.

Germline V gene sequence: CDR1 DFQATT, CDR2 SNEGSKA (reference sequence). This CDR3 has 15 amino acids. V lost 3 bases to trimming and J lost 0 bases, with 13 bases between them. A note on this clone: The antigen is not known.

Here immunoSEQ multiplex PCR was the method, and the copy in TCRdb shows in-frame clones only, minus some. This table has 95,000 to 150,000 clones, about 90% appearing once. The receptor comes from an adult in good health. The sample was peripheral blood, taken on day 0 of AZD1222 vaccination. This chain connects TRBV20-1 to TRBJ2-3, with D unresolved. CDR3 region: CSASDLLISTDTQYF. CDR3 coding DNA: TGCAGTGCTAGTGATCTCCTGATTAGCACAGATACGCAGTATTTT.